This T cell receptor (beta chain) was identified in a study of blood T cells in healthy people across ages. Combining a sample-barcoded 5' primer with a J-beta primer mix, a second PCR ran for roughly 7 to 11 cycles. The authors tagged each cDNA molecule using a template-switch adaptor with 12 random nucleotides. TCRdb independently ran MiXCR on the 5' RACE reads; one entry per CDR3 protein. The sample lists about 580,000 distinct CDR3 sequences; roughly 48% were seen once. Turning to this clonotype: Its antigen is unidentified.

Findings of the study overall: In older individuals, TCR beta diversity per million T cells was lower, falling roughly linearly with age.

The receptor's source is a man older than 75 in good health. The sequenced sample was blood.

The CDR3 bases are TGCAGTGCTGGCCTAGCGGGGGGCCAGACCCAGTACTTC. Its protein is CSAGLAGGQTQYF. The chain has TRBV20-1 and TRBJ2-5; 11 bases agree with TRBD2. This CDR3 is 13 amino acids long. The germline CDR1 and CDR2 sequences are DFQATT and SNEGSKA (reference sequence). V trimming: 5 bases; J trimming: 6 bases; junction bases outside the gene matches: 5.